The T cell receptor beta chain described here comes from a study of blood T cell repertoires in COVID-19. The V end lost 9 bases, the J end lost 4 bases, and 15 bases lay between the germline ends. CDR3 length: 13 amino acids. Germline values: CDR1 LGHDT, CDR2 YNNKEL (reference sequence). Repertoires were generated with immunoSEQ multiplex PCR, while TCRdb's copy carries only in-frame clones and drops some. The sample carries hundreds of thousands of clones, about four fifths recorded once. Specimen: PBMCs or T cells enriched from blood (not recorded which). The sequence was obtained from a woman aged 50 to 60 who had been exposed to COVID-19. The chain links TRBV3-1 (or the pseudogene TRBV3-2) to TRBJ1-1; D unclear. CDR3 amino acids: CASLPPRSTEAFF. The CDR3 nucleotides are TGTGCCAGTCTCCCTCCAAGGAGCACTGAAGCTTTCTTT.